What follows describes a single TCR beta chain. The antigen is undetermined. In TCRdb, the 5' RACE reads were re-called with MiXCR into one record per CDR3 protein. The table lists about 530,000 distinct CDR3 sequences, about a fifth of them singletons, with about 0.48% in the top ten. The CDR3 consists of 16 residues. The germline CDR1 and CDR2 sequences are SGHRS and YFSETQ. J gave up 1 base and V 0 bases, and 4 bases lay outside the gene matches. The data derive from a study of identical twins. Study conclusions and caveats: With monozygotic twins, out-of-frame TCR alpha sharing exceeded what models estimated. Out-of-frame alpha sequences shared by twins were enriched for low generation probability.

The same sample was also studied in work on yellow fever vaccine responses in identical twins.

This chain uses TRBV5-1 with TRBJ2-5; 9 nucleotides align to TRBD2. The specimen was CD4+ T cells sorted from blood. This sequence was found in a woman aged 18-29 years in good health. CDR3 region: CASSLALAGAQETQYF. The CDR3 DNA sequence: TGCGCCAGCAGCTTGGCCTTAGCGGGGGCCCAAGAGACCCAGTACTTC.